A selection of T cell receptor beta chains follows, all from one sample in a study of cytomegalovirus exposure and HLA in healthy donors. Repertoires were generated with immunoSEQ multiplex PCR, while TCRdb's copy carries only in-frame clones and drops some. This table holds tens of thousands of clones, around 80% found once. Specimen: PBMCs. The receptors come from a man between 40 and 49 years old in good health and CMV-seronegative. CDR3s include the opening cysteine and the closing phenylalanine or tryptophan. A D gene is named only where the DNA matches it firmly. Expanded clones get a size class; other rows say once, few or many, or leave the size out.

CDR3: CASSLREETQYF
DNA: TGTGCCAGCAGTTTGCGGGAAGAGACCCAGTACTTC
size: -
D: -
V: TRBV2
J: TRBJ2-5

CDR3: CASSYVSGAGEAFF
DNA: TGTGCCAGCAGTTACGTTTCCGGAGCCGGCGAAGCTTTCTTT
size: -
D: -
V: TRBV6-5
J: TRBJ1-1

CDR3: CSSSFRGVNEKLFF
DNA: TGTTCCAGCAGCTTCAGGGGCGTTAATGAAAAACTGTTTTTT
size: -
D: -
V: TRBV7-9
J: TRBJ1-4

CDR3: CATRGALSSLRTRTYEQYF
DNA: TGCGCCACCCGGGGGGCCCTAAGCAGCCTGAGGACACGAACCTACGAGCAGTACTTC
size: -
D: -
V: TRBV10-2
J: TRBJ2-7

CDR3: CASRYSGSSYEQYF
DNA: TGTGCCAGCAGATATTCCGGGTCTTCCTACGAGCAGTACTTC
size: -
D: -
V: TRBV6-6
J: TRBJ2-7

CDR3: CASRQGGDYGYTF
DNA: TGTGCCAGCAGACAAGGGGGGGACTATGGCTACACCTTC
size: few
D: -
V: TRBV6-6
J: TRBJ1-2

CDR3: CASSIVQGMNQPQHF
DNA: TGTGCCAGTAGTATAGTTCAGGGGATGAATCAGCCCCAGCATTTT
size: -
D: -
V: TRBV19
J: TRBJ1-5

CDR3: CASSTRLNTEAFF
DNA: TGTGCCAGCAGCACCCGACTAAACACTGAAGCTTTCTTT
size: -
D: -
V: TRBV5-6
J: TRBJ1-1

CDR3: CASSLGGTGLPNEQFF
DNA: TGTGCCAGCAGCTTAGGAGGGACAGGGTTACCCAATGAGCAGTTCTTC
size: -
D: TRBD1
V: TRBV13
J: TRBJ2-1

CDR3: CASSLDRTSYGYTF
DNA: TGTGCCAGCAGCCTCGACAGAACCTCCTACGGCTACACCTTC
size: once
D: -
V: TRBV5-5
J: TRBJ1-2

CDR3: CASAPPGVDTQYF
DNA: TGTGCTAGTGCCCCTCCGGGGGTTGATACGCAGTATTTT
size: -
D: -
V: TRBV12-5
J: TRBJ2-3

CDR3: CASSQDPLAGSYNEQFF
DNA: TGTGCCAGCAGCCAAGACCCTCTAGCGGGATCCTACAATGAGCAGTTCTTC
size: -
D: TRBD2
V: TRBV14
J: TRBJ2-1

CDR3: CASSFVGGALDTQYF
DNA: TGTGCCAGCAGTTTTGTCGGGGGGGCATTAGATACGCAGTATTTT
size: -
D: TRBD2
V: TRBV27
J: TRBJ2-3

CDR3: CASSLASTSGSTDTQYF
DNA: TGTGCCAGCAGCTTGGCCAGCACTAGCGGGAGCACAGATACGCAGTATTTT
size: -
D: TRBD2
V: TRBV5-6
J: TRBJ2-3

CDR3: CASSIYPPPVTYEQYF
DNA: TGCGCCAGCAGTATTTACCCTCCTCCGGTGACCTACGAGCAGTACTTC
size: -
D: -
V: TRBV5-1
J: TRBJ2-7

CDR3: CASSLRRIEDQPQHF
DNA: TGTGCCAGCAGCTTGAGGAGGATTGAGGATCAGCCCCAGCATTTT
size: -
D: -
V: TRBV5-8
J: TRBJ1-5

CDR3: CASRPDSIYEQYF
DNA: TGCGCCAGCAGGCCCGACAGTATCTACGAGCAGTACTTC
size: -
D: -
V: TRBV10-1
J: TRBJ2-7

CDR3: CASGGAAREANTDTQYF
DNA: TGTGCCAGCGGCGGGGCCGCTCGGGAGGCCAACACAGATACGCAGTATTTT
size: once
D: TRBD2
V: TRBV2
J: TRBJ2-3

CDR3: CASRGTGDAHEQFF
DNA: TGTGCCAGCAGAGGGACAGGGGATGCCCATGAGCAGTTCTTC
size: -
D: TRBD1
V: TRBV2
J: TRBJ2-1

CDR3: CASSQEGGSKGTQYF
DNA: TGTGCCAGCAGCCAAGAGGGGGGGTCCAAGGGGACCCAGTACTTC
size: -
D: TRBD2
V: TRBV4-2
J: TRBJ2-5

CDR3: CASTPVSGGRDEQFF
DNA: TGTGCCAGCACTCCCGTTAGCGGGGGGCGGGATGAGCAGTTCTTC
size: -
D: TRBD2
V: TRBV2
J: TRBJ2-1

CDR3: CASTAAGGFPYEQYF
DNA: TGTGCCAGCACGGCAGCGGGGGGTTTTCCCTACGAGCAGTACTTC
size: -
D: TRBD2
V: TRBV11-2
J: TRBJ2-7

CDR3: CASSLAGVGSGANVLTF
DNA: TGCGCCAGCAGCTTGGCGGGAGTAGGCTCTGGGGCCAACGTCCTGACTTTC
size: -
D: -
V: TRBV5-1
J: TRBJ2-6

CDR3: CASRSERAIPYEQYF
DNA: TGTGCCAGCAGATCCGAGCGAGCCATTCCCTACGAGCAGTACTTC
size: -
D: -
V: TRBV6-5
J: TRBJ2-7

CDR3: CASSSSAVGGLF
DNA: TGTGCCAGCAGCTCGTCAGCAGTGGGAGGGCTCTTC
size: few
D: TRBD2
V: TRBV5-6
J: TRBJ2-1

CDR3: CASSGPLGEKLFF
DNA: TGTGCCAGCTCTGGTCCTCTAGGAGAAAAACTGTTTTTT
size: -
D: -
V: TRBV6-6
J: TRBJ1-4

CDR3: CASSYSWTGGAGELFF
DNA: TGTGCCAGCAGCTACTCCTGGACAGGGGGGGCCGGGGAGCTGTTTTTT
size: -
D: TRBD1
V: TRBV5-6
J: TRBJ2-2

CDR3: CASSQAGAGNQPQHF
DNA: TGCGCCAGCAGCCAAGCTGGGGCGGGCAATCAGCCCCAGCATTTT
size: -
D: -
V: TRBV4-1
J: TRBJ1-5

CDR3: CATSVNRHSPTEAFF
DNA: TGTGCCACCAGCGTCAATCGACACAGTCCCACTGAAGCTTTCTTT
size: -
D: -
V: TRBV15
J: TRBJ1-1

CDR3: CASSKGLAGEETQYF
DNA: TGTGCCAGCAGCAAAGGACTAGCGGGGGAAGAGACCCAGTACTTC
size: -
D: TRBD2
V: TRBV2
J: TRBJ2-5

CDR3: CASSLSFRGQGNSYNSPLHF
DNA: TGCGCCAGCAGCTTGTCTTTCCGGGGACAGGGGAACTCCTATAATTCACCCCTCCACTTT
size: -
D: TRBD1
V: TRBV5-1
J: TRBJ1-6

CDR3: CASAGTSAGELFF
DNA: TGTGCCAGTGCCGGGACTAGTGCCGGGGAGCTGTTTTTT
size: once
D: TRBD2
V: TRBV2
J: TRBJ2-2

CDR3: CASSTKTEQYGYTF
DNA: TGTGCCAGCAGCACCAAAACAGAACAATATGGCTACACCTTC
size: -
D: -
V: TRBV7-9
J: TRBJ1-2

CDR3: CASSYDRGATYEQYF
DNA: TGTGCCAGCAGCTACGACCGGGGGGCGACCTACGAGCAGTACTTC
size: -
D: -
V: TRBV4-2
J: TRBJ2-7

CDR3: CASSLGRGLMNTEAFF
DNA: TGTGCCAGCAGCCTCGGCAGGGGCCTGATGAACACTGAAGCTTTCTTT
size: -
D: -
V: TRBV11-2
J: TRBJ1-1

CDR3: CASSGRGDRGLNTEAFF
DNA: TGTGCCAGTTCCGGAAGGGGGGACAGGGGGTTGAACACTGAAGCTTTCTTT
size: -
D: TRBD1
V: TRBV19
J: TRBJ1-1

CDR3: CATSREGTSGSYEQYF
DNA: TGTGCCACCAGCAGAGAGGGGACTAGCGGGAGCTACGAGCAGTACTTC
size: -
D: TRBD2
V: TRBV15
J: TRBJ2-7

CDR3: CAHNRGGQETQYF
DNA: TGTGCCCATAATCGAGGCGGCCAAGAGACCCAGTACTTC
size: -
D: -
V: TRBV6-1
J: TRBJ2-5

CDR3: CASSFLRQLSYEQYF
DNA: TGTGCCAGCAGTTTCTTACGACAGTTATCCTACGAGCAGTACTTC
size: few
D: -
V: TRBV5-5
J: TRBJ2-7

CDR3: CASSSWTVQETQYF
DNA: TGTGCCAGCAGCTCATGGACAGTCCAAGAGACCCAGTACTTC
size: -
D: -
V: TRBV7-9
J: TRBJ2-5

CDR3: CASSPNMGKEEGTGELFF
DNA: TGTGCCAGCAGCCCAAATATGGGGAAGGAGGAAGGTACCGGGGAGCTGTTTTTT
size: -
D: -
V: TRBV11-3
J: TRBJ2-2

CDR3: CASTPQGGTEAFF
DNA: TGTGCCAGCACCCCCCAGGGTGGCACTGAAGCTTTCTTT
size: -
D: -
V: TRBV6-6
J: TRBJ1-1

CDR3: CASRPGTGRDYGYTF
DNA: TGTGCCAGCAGACCAGGGACAGGGAGAGACTATGGCTACACCTTC
size: once
D: TRBD1
V: TRBV5-5
J: TRBJ1-2

CDR3: CASRRGTGETQPQHF
DNA: TGTGCCAGCAGACGCGGGACAGGGGAGACTCAGCCCCAGCATTTT
size: few
D: TRBD1
V: TRBV6-5
J: TRBJ1-5

CDR3: CAISESHRGFSYEQYF
DNA: TGTGCCATCAGTGAGTCTCACAGGGGGTTCTCCTACGAGCAGTACTTC
size: -
D: TRBD1
V: TRBV10-3
J: TRBJ2-7